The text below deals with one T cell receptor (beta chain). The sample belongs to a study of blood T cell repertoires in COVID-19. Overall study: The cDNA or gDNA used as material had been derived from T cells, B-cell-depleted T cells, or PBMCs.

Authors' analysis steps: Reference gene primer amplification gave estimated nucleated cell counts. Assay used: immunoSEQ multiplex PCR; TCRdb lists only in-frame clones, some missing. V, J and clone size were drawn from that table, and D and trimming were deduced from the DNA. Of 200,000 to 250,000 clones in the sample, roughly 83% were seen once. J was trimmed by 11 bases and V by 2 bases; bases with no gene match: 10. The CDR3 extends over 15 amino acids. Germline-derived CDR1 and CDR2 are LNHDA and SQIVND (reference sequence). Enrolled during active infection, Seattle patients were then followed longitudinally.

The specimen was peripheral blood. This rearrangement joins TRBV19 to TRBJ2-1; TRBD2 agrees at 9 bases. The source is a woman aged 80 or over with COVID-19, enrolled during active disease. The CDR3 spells CASSIQRGDRPQQFF. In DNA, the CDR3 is TGTGCCAGTAGTATACAGCGGGGGGATCGTCCCCAGCAGTTCTTC.